This TCR beta chain comes out of a study of ipilimumab plus nivolumab after autologous stem cell transplantation. The CDR3 is made up of 14 amino acids. Trimming removed 6 bases from V and 6 bases from J, with 14 bases in between. CDR1 is MNHEY, CDR2 SVGAGI, per germline. TCRdb's table, derived via immunoSEQ multiplex PCR, lists solely in-frame clones and lacks some. The sample has roughly 15,000 clones; roughly 79% are singletons. The starting material was PBMCs, obtained in a trial of ipilimumab plus nivolumab as post-transplant consolidation. The chain links TRBV6-5 to TRBJ2-2, with TRBD2 as a possible D gene (5 bases). The sequence came from a male donor with diffuse large B-cell lymphoma. CDR3 loop: CASRHPSGSGELFF. The CDR3 bases are TGTGCCAGCAGACACCCATCGGGGTCCGGGGAGCTGTTTTTT.